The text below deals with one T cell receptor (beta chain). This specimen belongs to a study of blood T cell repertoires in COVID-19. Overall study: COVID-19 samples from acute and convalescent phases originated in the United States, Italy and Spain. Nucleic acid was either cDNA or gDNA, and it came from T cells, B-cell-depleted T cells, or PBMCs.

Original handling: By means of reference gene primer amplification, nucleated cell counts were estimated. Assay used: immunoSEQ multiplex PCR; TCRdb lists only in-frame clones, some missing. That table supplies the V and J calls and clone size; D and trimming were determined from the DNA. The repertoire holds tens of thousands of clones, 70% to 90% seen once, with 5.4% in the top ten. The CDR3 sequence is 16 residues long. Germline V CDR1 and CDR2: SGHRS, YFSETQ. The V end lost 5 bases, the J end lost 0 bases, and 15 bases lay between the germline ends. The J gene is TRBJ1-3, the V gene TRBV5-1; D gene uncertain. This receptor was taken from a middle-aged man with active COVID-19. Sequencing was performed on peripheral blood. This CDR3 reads CASSMGGTSSGNTIYF. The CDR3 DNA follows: TGCGCCAGCAGTATGGGAGGTACGAGCTCTGGAAACACCATATATTTT. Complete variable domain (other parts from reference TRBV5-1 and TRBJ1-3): KAGVTQTPRYLIKTRGQQVTLSCSPISGHRSVSWYQQTPGQGLQFLFEYFSETQRNKGNFPGRFSGRQFSNSRSEMNVSTLELGDSALYLCASSMGGTSSGNTIYFGEGSWLTVV.